This TCR beta chain was captured in a study of post-analysis software for immune sequencing data (dated by TCRdb to the mid-2010s). Broadly, across the study: Recorded disease courses included relapsing-remitting, secondary progressive and progressive-relapsing multiple sclerosis, with some patients lacking subtype annotation. Patient repertoires were compared against about a dozen previously published healthy control repertoires from donors aged about 6 to 26 years. A subset of samples was prepared in parallel using single-end sample barcoding, then pooled and co-amplified after Illumina adapter ligation. The investigation overall reported the following: The control group was slightly older than the multiple sclerosis patient group. Four to six TRBV segments, including TRBV5-6, TRBV5-1 and TRBV20-1, were significantly more frequent in patients than controls. Direct clustering with F measure revealed strong co-clustering of samples prepared in the same batch, which led to a batch-effect correction. Significantly lower normalized Chao1 diversity was found in multiple sclerosis patients than in controls, suggesting substantial peripheral T-cell clonal expansion.

TCR beta repertoires were profiled from peripheral blood of roughly twelve young patients with multiple sclerosis to demonstrate the VDJtools post-analysis software. The multiple sclerosis patients were children and adolescents between about 6 and 16 years of age. Inclusive of the bounding cysteine and phenylalanine, the CDR3 is 15 residues long. Only the CDR3 part of the read is kept: 45 bases, read in frame from the first base. As encoded in the germline V gene (reference sequence), CDR1 is LGHDT while CDR2 is YNNKEL. At the junction V is shortened by 0 bases and J by 4 bases, with 13 bases in between. Ten or more counts support this clonotype. The antigen this receptor binds is unknown. Base qualities are not recorded, but no much larger clone differs from it by a single base. The method behind the library was PCR. The reads were generated on an Illumina HiSeq 2500. To reduce PCR and sequencing biases, unique molecular identifiers were incorporated into the TCR beta cDNA libraries. Per 1 to 10 million input T cells, roughly 0.5 million cDNA molecules were obtained, such that each molecule approximated one T cell. The patient libraries were prepared and sequenced with the same protocol used for the earlier healthy control dataset. Samples belonging to the same batch were prepared together, multiplexed and sequenced on a shared HiSeq lane. Concerning the study's data processing: MIGEC handled the raw barcoded reads, throwing out single-read molecular identifier groups before consensus assembly and CDR3 extraction. VDJtools was used for post-analysis of the clonotype tables, and diversity was normalized by down-sampling every dataset to the size of the smallest sample. To correct batch-related cross-sample contamination, repertoire overlap clustering matched CDR3 amino acid sequences but not nucleotide sequences. The public reads were reanalyzed by TCRdb: fastp trimming at Q25, MiXCR alignment, in-frame beta chains only. Rows with one shared CDR3 protein collapse into an entry with the most common genes and DNA. These V and J calls rely on TCRdb rather than the paper's analysis. A total of roughly 170,000 distinct CDR3 sequences appear in this sample, approximately 30% of them only once. The top ten hold around 1.5% of the sample.

The rearrangement joined TRBV3-1 to TRBJ2-7; the D region possibly corresponds to TRBD2 (6 bases align). The TCR originated in a girl aged 10-17 years with multiple sclerosis. Material: blood. Here is the DNA: TGTGCCAGCAGCCAAGAAGGGGTCGGGGGATACGAGCAGTACTTC. This translates into CASSQEGVGGYEQYF.